This T cell receptor beta chain was captured by sequencing in a study of blood T cell repertoires in COVID-19. Turning to the study itself: Samples representing acute and convalescent COVID-19 were sourced from the United States, Italy and Spain. PBMCs, B-cell-depleted T cells, or T cells were the source of the cDNA or gDNA that made up the material.

In the authors' workflow: Scientists estimated how many nucleated cells there were by amplifying reference gene primers. Only in-frame clones appear in the TCRdb table, and some are missing; sequencing was by immunoSEQ multiplex PCR. V, J and clone size derive from that table, while D and trimming were established from the DNA sequence. The sample shows about 77,000 clones, more than 60% of them seen only once. Per germline, CDR1 MNHEY and CDR2 SVGAGI. The CDR3 consists of 14 residues. J was trimmed by 4 bases and V by 6 bases; bases with no gene match: 8. Sequenced material: peripheral blood. The chain links TRBV6-5 to TRBJ1-1; 7 bases fit TRBD1. This TCR derives from a man in his 60s with acute or convalescent COVID-19. CDR3: CASSSLGQATEAFF. The CDR3 DNA follows: TGTGCCAGCAGCTCCCTCGGACAGGCCACTGAAGCTTTCTTT.